The clone carrying this T cell receptor beta chain is a singleton in its sample. The germline V gene encodes CDR1 PRHDT and CDR2 FYEKMQ (reference sequence). V was cut by 4 bases and J by 2 bases, with 9 bases left in between. CDR3 length equals 13 residues. The record originates from a study of T cell changes during pregnancy in multiple sclerosis. The protocol was immunoSEQ multiplex PCR, while the TCRdb copy is restricted to in-frame clones and leaves out a portion. Of about 55,000 clones listed, approximately 94% are singletons. The sequence came from a female donor with multiple sclerosis, enrolled in a pregnancy study. The chain joins TRBV13 to TRBJ2-7; unclear D gene. Sample: CD8+ T cells from peripheral blood mononuclear cells, taken in the third trimester of pregnancy. Here the CDR3 reads CASSSGITYEQYF. The CDR3 coding sequence is TGTGCCAGCAGCTCCGGTATTACCTACGAGCAGTACTTC.